This is a list of T cell receptor beta chains from one sample in a study of cytomegalovirus exposure and HLA in healthy donors. The table came from immunoSEQ multiplex PCR; TCRdb's copy has only in-frame clones and leaves some out. This sample has more than 65,000 clones, with about 96% found just once. The specimen sequenced was PBMCs. The receptor source for this set is a woman under 30 in good health and CMV-seronegative. Both conserved end residues are part of each CDR3. D genes are given only for firm matches. Some rows mark clone size as missing; the rest say once, few, many or name a class of expanded clone.

NA TRBD1 TRBJ2-1 TRBV5-1 CASSLTPLGTGYNEQFF TGCGCCAGCAGCTTGACCCCCCTGGGGACAGGCTACAATGAGCAGTTCTTC
NA NA TRBJ2-2 TRBV6-6 CASSSKGTGVPRELFF TGTGCCAGCAGTTCTAAGGGGACGGGGGTCCCGCGGGAGCTGTTTTTT
NA NA TRBJ1-6 TRBV5-4 CASSLGASSYNSPLHF TGTGCCAGCAGCTTGGGCGCAAGCTCCTATAATTCACCCCTCCACTTT
NA NA TRBJ1-2 TRBV7-6 CASSLTGDGYTF TGTGCCAGCAGCTTAACGGGTGATGGCTACACCTTC
NA NA TRBJ2-7 TRBV15 CATSRDGRKGSEQYF TGTGCCACCAGCAGAGATGGGCGAAAAGGGAGCGAGCAGTACTTC
NA NA TRBJ2-7 TRBV18 CASSPVVGEEYF TGTGCCAGCTCACCGGTCGTCGGAGAGGAGTACTTC
NA TRBD2 TRBJ2-1 TRBV4-2 CASSQYRLAGGPGEQFF TGTGCCAGCAGCCAATACAGACTAGCGGGAGGGCCGGGTGAGCAGTTCTTC
once TRBD1 TRBJ2-3 TRBV7-7 CASSLVQGPPDTQYF TGTGCCAGCAGCTTAGTACAGGGGCCCCCGGATACGCAGTATTTT
NA TRBD2 TRBJ2-1 TRBV6-6 CASSHSGRGGNEQFF TGTGCCAGCAGTCATAGCGGGAGGGGTGGCAATGAGCAGTTCTTC
NA TRBD2 TRBJ2-1 TRBV4-1 CASKWWEGFDNEQFF TGCGCCAGCAAGTGGTGGGAGGGATTTGACAATGAGCAGTTCTTC
NA TRBD1 TRBJ1-2 TRBV19 CASIQGGSYGYTF TGTGCCAGTATCCAGGGGGGTAGCTATGGCTACACCTTC